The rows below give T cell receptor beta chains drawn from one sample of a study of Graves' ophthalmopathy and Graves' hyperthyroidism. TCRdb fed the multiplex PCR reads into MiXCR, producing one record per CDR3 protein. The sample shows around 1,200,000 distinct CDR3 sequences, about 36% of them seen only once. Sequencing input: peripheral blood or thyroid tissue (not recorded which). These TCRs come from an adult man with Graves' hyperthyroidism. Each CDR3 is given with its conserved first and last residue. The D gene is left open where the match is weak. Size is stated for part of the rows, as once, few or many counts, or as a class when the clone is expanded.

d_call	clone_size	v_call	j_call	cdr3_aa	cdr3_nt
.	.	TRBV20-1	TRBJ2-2	CSEWGTRTGELFF	TGCAGTGAATGGGGGACGAGGACCGGGGAGCTGTTTTTT
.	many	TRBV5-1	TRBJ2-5	CASSLGRGETQYF	TGTGCCAGCAGCTTAGGCAGGGGAGAGACCCAGTACTTC
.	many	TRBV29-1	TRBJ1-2	CSVDTNYGYTF	TGCAGCGTTGATACAAACTATGGCTACACCTTC
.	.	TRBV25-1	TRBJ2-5	CASSHGQTTGRQETQYF	TGTGCCAGCAGCCACGGACAGACCACAGGTCGTCAAGAGACCCAGTACTTC
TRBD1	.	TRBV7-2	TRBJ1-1	CASSPNQGAIEAFF	TGTGCCAGCAGCCCAAATCAGGGGGCGATTGAAGCTTTCTTT
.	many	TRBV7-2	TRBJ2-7	CASSLSGDIYEQYF	TGTGCCAGCAGCTTATCCGGTGATATCTACGAGCAGTACTTC
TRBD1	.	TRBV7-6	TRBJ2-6	CASARGSGANVLTF	TGTGCCAGCGCCAGGGGGTCTGGGGCCAACGTCCTGACTTTC
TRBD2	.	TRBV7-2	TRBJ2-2	CASSRGGGQGELFF	TGTGCCAGCAGCCGTGGGGGGGGTCAGGGGGAGCTGTTTTTT
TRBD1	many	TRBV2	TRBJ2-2	CASSARQGKNTGELFF	TGTGCCAGCAGTGCGCGACAGGGGAAGAACACCGGGGAGCTGTTTTTT
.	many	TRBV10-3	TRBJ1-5	CASTPGRGDQPQHF	TGTGCCAGCACCCCGGGACGAGGTGATCAGCCCCAGCATTTT
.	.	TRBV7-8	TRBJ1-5	CASSPGVGVSNQPQHF	TGTGCCAGCAGCCCAGGGGTAGGGGTAAGCAATCAGCCCCAGCATTTT
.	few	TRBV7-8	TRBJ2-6	CASRSGTNVLTF	TGTGCCAGCAGGTCTGGGACCAACGTCCTGACTTTC
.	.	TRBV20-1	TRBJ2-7	CSARDSTSHEQYF	TGCAGTGCTAGAGATTCGACTAGTCACGAGCAGTACTTC
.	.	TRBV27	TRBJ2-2	CASSLNWAGELFF	TGTGCCAGCAGCCTAAACTGGGCCGGGGAGCTGTTTTTT
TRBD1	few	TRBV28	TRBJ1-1	CASSSTGVSTNTEAFF	TGTGCCAGCAGTTCAACAGGGGTTAGCACGAACACTGAAGCTTTCTTT
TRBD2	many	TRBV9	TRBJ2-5	CASSARTSGGRETQYF	TGTGCCAGCAGCGCTCGGACGAGCGGGGGTAGAGAGACCCAGTACTTC
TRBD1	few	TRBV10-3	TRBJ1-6	CASGTETNSPLHF	TGTGCCAGCGGGACAGAAACTAATTCACCCCTCCACTTT
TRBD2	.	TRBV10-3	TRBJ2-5	CAIKLAGGETQYF	TGTGCCATCAAACTAGCGGGGGGGGAGACCCAGTACTTC
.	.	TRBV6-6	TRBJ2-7	CASSPRVLGDYEQYF	TGTGCCAGCAGTCCTAGGGTGTTAGGGGACTACGAGCAGTACTTC
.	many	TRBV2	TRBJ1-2	CASSEARGMDGYTF	TGTGCCAGCAGTGAAGCGCGGGGAATGGATGGCTACACCTTC
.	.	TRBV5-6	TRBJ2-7	CASSLDARSYEQYF	TGTGCCAGCAGCTTGGATGCCAGGTCTTACGAGCAGTACTTC
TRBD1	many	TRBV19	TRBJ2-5	CASNAGTGVRETQYF	TGTGCCAGTAACGCCGGGACAGGGGTGCGAGAGACCCAGTACTTC
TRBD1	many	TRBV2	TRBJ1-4	CASKVGTANEKLFF	TGTGCCAGCAAAGTCGGGACAGCTAATGAAAAACTGTTTTTT
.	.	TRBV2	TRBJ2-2	CASGGAVGISGELFF	TGTGCCAGCGGAGGGGCCGTCGGGATCTCCGGGGAGCTGTTTTTT
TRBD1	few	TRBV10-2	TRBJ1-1	CASMWRGTVTEAFF	TGTGCCAGCATGTGGAGGGGGACAGTCACTGAAGCTTTCTTT